These T cell receptor beta chains were read from a single sample in a study of blood T cells in healthy people across ages. MiXCR, applied by TCRdb to the 5' RACE reads, yields one record per CDR3 protein. Of about 760,000 distinct CDR3 sequences listed, around 50% are singletons. Specimen: blood. All receptors come from a man aged 40-50 years in good health. CDR3s include the opening cysteine and the closing phenylalanine or tryptophan. Fields, in order: D gene, V gene, CDR3 length, clone size, J gene, CDR3 DNA, CDR3 protein. A D gene is named only where the DNA matches it firmly. Only some rows state a clone size, as once, few, many or a class for expanded clones.

-	TRBV20-1	13	many	TRBJ1-1	TGCAGTGCTAGAGGAGGGAGCGGCACTGAAGCTTTCTTT	CSARGGSGTEAFF
-	TRBV29-1	16	-	TRBJ2-3	TGCAGCGTTGACCCCCTAGCGACCGGGGTCACAGATACGCAGTATTTT	CSVDPLATGVTDTQYF
TRBD2	TRBV20-1	13	-	TRBJ2-5	TGCAGTGCCACGACTGGACTAGAAAAGACCCAGTACTTC	CSATTGLEKTQYF
-	TRBV3-1	15	-	TRBJ1-5	TGTGCCAGCAGCCAAGGTAGGGGTCGCAATCAGCCCCAGCATTTT	CASSQGRGRNQPQHF
-	TRBV28	13	-	TRBJ2-3	TGTGCCAGCAGTTTCTACAGAACAGATACGCAGTATTTT	CASSFYRTDTQYF
-	TRBV4-1	14	once	TRBJ2-1	TGCGCCAGCAGCCAAGGAGAGGGGGACGATGAGCAGTTCTTC	CASSQGEGDDEQFF
TRBD2	TRBV28	14	-	TRBJ2-5	TGTGCCAGCAGTCCGGGAGGGCCGGGAGAGACCCAGTACTTC	CASSPGGPGETQYF
TRBD2	TRBV20-1	16	-	TRBJ2-5	TGCAGTGCTAGAGATGGGCGGGGGGCATACCAAGAGACCCAGTACTTC	CSARDGRGAYQETQYF
-	TRBV20-1	16	-	TRBJ2-2	TGCAGTGCTCATAAGGGGGGGCCCACGAACACCGGGGAGCTGTTTTTT	CSAHKGGPTNTGELFF
-	TRBV6-1	14	few	TRBJ1-2	TGTGCCAGCAGTGACGGGCGAACCCGTTATGGCTACACCTTC	CASSDGRTRYGYTF
-	TRBV7-2	16	few	TRBJ2-4	TGTGCCAGCAGCTCGCGTAGTGGTGTAGCCAAAAACATTCAGTACTTC	CASSSRSGVAKNIQYF
-	TRBV27	13	few	TRBJ2-1	TGTGCCAGCAGTATAAGCCACCGTAATGAGCAGTTCTTC	CASSISHRNEQFF
-	TRBV7-3	16	-	TRBJ2-1	TGTGCCAGCAGCTCCCCGAGTGAGGGAACCTACAATGAGCAGTTCTTC	CASSSPSEGTYNEQFF
-	TRBV5-6	15	-	TRBJ2-5	TGTGCCAGCAGCTTGGATTACCTAGCAGCTGAGACCCAGTACTTC	CASSLDYLAAETQYF
-	TRBV20-1	13	-	TRBJ2-1	TGCAGTGCATACAGGGACCCCTACAATGAGCAGTTCTTC	CSAYRDPYNEQFF
-	TRBV7-2	15	-	TRBJ2-7	TGTGCCAGCAGCCCGGAGGGCATTACGAACTACGAGCAGTACTTC	CASSPEGITNYEQYF
TRBD1	TRBV12-3/TRBV12-4	14	-	TRBJ1-2	TGTGCCAGCAGTTTAAACAGGGGACACTATGGCTACACCTTC	CASSLNRGHYGYTF
-	TRBV5-1	15	few	TRBJ2-3	TGCGCCAGCAGCCGGGCCGCGAAATCCTCAGATACGCAGTATTTT	CASSRAAKSSDTQYF
-	TRBV20-1	13	once	TRBJ1-5	TGCAGTGCTAGAGAGGTTGGCAATCAGCCCCAGCATTTT	CSAREVGNQPQHF
TRBD1	TRBV10-2	15	-	TRBJ1-1	TGCGCCAGCAGTGGGGGACAGGGTAGCGTCACTGAAGCTTTCTTT	CASSGGQGSVTEAFF
-	TRBV20-1	15	-	TRBJ2-4	TGCAGTGCTAGGGAGGGAGCACAAGCCAAAAACATTCAGTACTTC	CSAREGAQAKNIQYF
-	TRBV15	16	-	TRBJ2-2	TGTGCCACCAGCAGAGATCTGGGGGCATCGAACGGGGAGCTGTTTTTT	CATSRDLGASNGELFF
-	TRBV12-3/TRBV12-4	12	-	TRBJ1-6	TGTGCCAGCAGTCCCCAAGAAGGTCCCCTCCACTTT	CASSPQEGPLHF
-	TRBV28	10	few	TRBJ1-1	TGTGCCACCTACTACACTGAAGCTTTCTTT	CATYYTEAFF